The 22 T cell receptor beta chains below come from one sample, sequenced in a study of blood T cell repertoires in COVID-19. Repertoires were generated with immunoSEQ multiplex PCR, while TCRdb's copy carries only in-frame clones and drops some. The sample yields 160,000 or so clones, around 84% seen once. Source material: PBMCs or T cells enriched from blood (not recorded which). The receptors were gathered from a woman aged 45-60 years who had recovered from COVID-19.

This clone appeared once. The chain recombines TRBV3-1 (or the pseudogene TRBV3-2) with TRBJ1-5, with D tentatively TRBD1 (5 bases). Germline assignment: CDR1 LGHDT and CDR2 YNNKEL (reference sequence). The CDR3 consists of 15 residues. V lost 2 bases to trimming and J lost 4 bases, with 12 bases between them. In nucleotides, the CDR3 is TGTGCCAGCAGCCAACAAGTTGGGGCAAATCAGCCCCAGCATTTT. Amino acid sequence: CASSQQVGANQPQHF.

The chain uses TRBV27 and TRBJ2-7, with TRBD1 matching 7 bases. The CDR3 totals 15 residues. CDR1 is MNHEY, CDR2 SMNVEV, per germline (reference sequence). V lost 7 bases, J lost 3 bases, and 12 bases stayed unmatched. The CDR3 spells CASTQATGAFYEQYF. CDR3 nucleotides: TGTGCCAGCACCCAGGCAACAGGGGCATTCTACGAGCAGTACTTC.

The V call is TRBV7-2, the J call TRBJ1-1; 9 nucleotides align to TRBD1. Losses at the gene ends were 3 bases for V and 4 bases for J; bases not matched to a gene: 3. CDR3 length: 14 amino acids. CDR1 SGHTA and CDR2 FQGNSA come from the germline V gene. The CDR3 bases are TGTGCCAGCAGCTTCGGACAGGGGAGCACTGAAGCTTTCTTT. Protein sequence: CASSFGQGSTEAFF. Complete variable domain (other parts from reference TRBV7-2 and TRBJ1-1): GAGVSQSPSNKVTEKGKDVELRCDPISGHTALYWYRQSLGQGLEFLIYFQGNSAPDKSGLPSDRFSAERTGGSVSTLTIQRTQQEDSAVYLCASSFGQGSTEAFFGQGTRLTVV.

The chain recombines TRBV5-1 with TRBJ2-5; D might be TRBD1 (7 bases). Germline-derived CDR1 and CDR2 are SGHRS and YFSETQ. This CDR3 has 15 amino acids. V was cut by 2 bases and J by 1 base, with 12 bases left in between. The CDR3 sequence is CASSFSQGGQETQYF. CDR3 sequence (DNA): TGCGCCAGCAGCTTCAGTCAGGGGGGCCAAGAGACCCAGTACTTC.

The chain carries TRBV2 and TRBJ1-1; no clear D gene. The CDR3 loop spans 11 amino acids. The V end lost 3 bases, the J end lost 11 bases, and 10 bases lay between the germline ends. Germline V CDR1 and CDR2: SNHLY, FYNNEI. CDR3 amino acids: CASSESRRAFF. The CDR3 nucleotides are TGTGCCAGCAGTGAGAGTCGCCGGGCTTTCTTT.

The V and J genes are TRBV7-2 and TRBJ2-7; tentatively, D is TRBD2 (5 bases). Trimming removed 1 base at V and 5 bases at J, with 15 bases between. The CDR3 is 15 residues long. CDR1 is SGHTA, CDR2 FQGNSA, per germline. CDR3 DNA sequence: TGTGCCAGCAGCTTAGGGGTCGGACTTGCGCACGAGCAGTACTTC. Translation gives CASSLGVGLAHEQYF.

This clone was found a few times. This sequence joins TRBV7-2 and TRBJ1-4; TRBD1 aligns across 10 bases. CDR3 length: 14 residues. The V gene end was trimmed by 5 bases and the J gene end by 10 bases; junction bases not matched to a gene: 7. Germline CDR1 is SGHTA and CDR2 is FQGNSA. The chain's CDR3 is CASSATGGAGKLFF. Written as DNA, the CDR3 is TGTGCCAGCAGCGCGACAGGGGGCGCGGGAAAACTGTTTTTT. Full variable domain (missing parts from reference TRBV7-2 and TRBJ1-4): GAGVSQSPSNKVTEKGKDVELRCDPISGHTALYWYRQSLGQGLEFLIYFQGNSAPDKSGLPSDRFSAERTGGSVSTLTIQRTQQEDSAVYLCASSATGGAGKLFFGSGTQLSVL.

The chain joins TRBV15 to TRBJ1-4; 7 bases are a match to TRBD1. The CDR3 length is 13 residues. Germline V gene data show CDR1 as LNHNV and CDR2 as YYDKDF (reference sequence). J lost 5 bases, V lost 6 bases, and 3 bases had no gene match. CDR3 coding DNA: TGTGCCACCAGGGCAGGGGGAAATGAAAAACTGTTTTTT. As protein: CATRAGGNEKLFF.

This clone was seen a handful of times. This chain joins TRBV25-1 and TRBJ1-3; 7 nucleotides line up with TRBD1. Germline assignment: CDR1 MGHDK and CDR2 SYGVNS. The CDR3 consists of 13 residues. V lost 5 bases and J lost 7; bases outside the gene matches: 5. DNA for the CDR3: TGTGCCAGCAGTACAGGGGCAGTTAACACCATATATTTT. The encoded protein is CASSTGAVNTIYF.

Concerning this clone: The sample contains more than one DNA sequence encoding this CDR3. V and J are TRBV7-2 and TRBJ1-3; D not certain. CDR3 size: 14 residues. Per the germline V gene, CDR1 is SGHTA and CDR2 is FQGNSA. Trimming shortened V by 5 bases and J by 1 base, and 9 bases separated the two germline ends. The CDR3 protein is CASSVRGSGNTIYF. CDR3 coding DNA: TGTGCCAGCAGCGTCCGGGGTTCTGGAAACACCATATATTTT.

The J gene is TRBJ1-1, the V gene TRBV11-3; D gene unclear. This CDR3 is 13 amino acids long. The ends were cut back, 7 bases at V and 1 base at J, with 10 bases in the middle. The V gene's germline CDR1 is SGHNT and CDR2 YENEEA. CDR3 loop: CASNQLENTEAFF. Written as DNA, the CDR3 is TGTGCCAGCAACCAACTCGAGAACACTGAAGCTTTCTTT.

This chain joins TRBV19 and TRBJ1-5; 8 bases align to TRBD1. Germline V gives CDR1 LNHDA, CDR2 SQIVND (reference sequence). J was trimmed by 1 base and V by 1 base; bases with no gene match: 6. This CDR3 is built from 17 residues. The CDR3 DNA is TGTGCCAGTAGTATAGGGCGACAGGGGAGGAGCAATCAGCCCCAGCATTTT. Its translation is CASSIGRQGRSNQPQHF.

V is TRBV6-2 or TRBV6-3 and J is TRBJ2-1; 7 nucleotides match TRBD2. The CDR3 has 17 amino acids. V was pared by 2 bases and J by 6 bases, with 13 bases of the junction left unmatched. Per the germline V gene, CDR1 is MNHEY and CDR2 is SVGEGT. CDR3 nucleotides: TGTGCCAGCAGTTACCGGGGAGGGGCGGGGAAAAGCAATGAGCAGTTCTTC. This encodes CASSYRGGAGKSNEQFF.

The V call is TRBV19, the J call TRBJ2-3; D not certain. Germline lookup yields CDR1 LNHDA and CDR2 SQIVND (reference sequence). Trimming removed 5 bases from V and 7 bases from J, with 13 bases in between. The CDR3 length is 13 residues. DNA for the CDR3: TGTGCCAGTAGTGAACCCCCTACTTATACGCAGTATTTT. Translation gives CASSEPPTYTQYF.

The chain links TRBV9 to TRBJ1-2, with D unresolved. Germline V lookup: CDR1 SGDLS, CDR2 YYNGEE. The CDR3 runs 13 residues. V lost 0 bases to trimming and J lost 1 base, with 4 bases between them. The CDR3 DNA sequence: TGTGCCAGCAGCGTAGACAGTAACTATGGCTACACCTTC. Translating it yields CASSVDSNYGYTF.

V and J are TRBV6-5 and TRBJ2-4; no firm D call. Trimming removed 6 bases from V and 3 bases from J, with 6 bases in between. This CDR3 is built from 12 residues. The V gene's germline CDR1 is MNHEY and CDR2 SVGAGI. The CDR3 DNA reads TGTGCCAGCAGGGCCGACAAAAACATTCAGTACTTC. Translated, it gives CASRADKNIQYF.

This chain uses TRBV3-1 (or the pseudogene TRBV3-2) with TRBJ1-2, with 8 bases that match TRBD1. Germline CDR1 is LGHDT and CDR2 is YNNKEL (reference sequence). With V trimmed by 6 bases and J by 8 bases, 2 bases remained unmatched. The CDR3 extends over 11 amino acids. Here the CDR3 reads CASSRDRGYTF. CDR3 coding DNA: TGTGCCAGCAGTCGGGACAGGGGCTACACCTTC.

The chain links TRBV10-3 to TRBJ1-2; possible D gene TRBD1, 5 bases. The CDR3 covers 13 residues. Germline CDR1 and CDR2: ENHRY and SYGVKD. Trimming cost V 8 bases and J 6 bases, with 16 bases left between them. CDR3: CAILGGLGHGYTF. CDR3 in DNA: TGTGCCATCCTGGGGGGATTGGGACATGGCTACACCTTC.

The rearrangement links TRBV11-2 to TRBJ1-4; TRBD1 might be the D (6 bases). The V end lost 6 bases, the J end lost 4 bases, and 18 bases lay between the germline ends. This CDR3 contains 16 residues. Germline V gene lookup returns CDR1 SGHAT and CDR2 FQNNGV. CDR3 sequence reads: CASRKVPGGGNEKLFF. As DNA, the CDR3 is TGTGCCAGCAGGAAAGTACCGGGAGGGGGTAATGAAAAACTGTTTTTT.

The chain employs TRBV18 and TRBJ1-3; TRBD1 agrees at 7 bases. The CDR3 totals 15 residues. Germline CDR1 is KGHSH and CDR2 is LQKENI. V dropped 2 bases and J dropped 3; count of bases not matched to a gene: 4. This chain's CDR3 is CASSPSQGVGNTIYF. In nucleotides, the CDR3 is TGTGCCAGCTCACCAAGTCAGGGGGTTGGAAACACCATATATTTT.

The chain carries TRBV10-3 and TRBJ2-2; weak D call: TRBD2 (5 bases). The CDR3 contains 12 residues. The V gene's germline CDR1 is ENHRY and CDR2 SYGVKD. V was trimmed by 11 bases and J by 4 bases, leaving 11 bases between them. The CDR3 reads CACRRVTGELFF. For the CDR3, the DNA is TGTGCCTGCAGGCGGGTCACCGGGGAGCTGTTTTTT.

A single count supports this clone. The chain carries TRBV15 and TRBJ2-5; maybe TRBD2 (6 bases). The germline V gene has CDR1 LNHNV and CDR2 YYDKDF (reference sequence). CDR3 length: 17 amino acids. Trimming removed 0 bases from V and 4 bases from J, with 18 bases in between. In nucleotides, the CDR3 is TGTGCCACCAGCAGAGATCTATTGGCTAGCGCAGGAGAGACCCAGTACTTC. It specifies CATSRDLLASAGETQYF.